This paragraph covers one TCR beta chain sequence. Its cognate antigen is unknown. PBMC libraries mostly used around 500 ng of input genomic DNA, with six replicates per sample. Repertoires were generated with immunoSEQ multiplex PCR, while TCRdb's copy carries only in-frame clones and drops some. The table shows about 16,000 clones, with nearly 70% occurring only once. This sample stems from a study of neoadjuvant anti-PD-1 for oral cavity cancer. At the level of the study: Non-progressing patients received a fourth nivolumab dose near day 43, then surgery on days 50-56. General study points: Treg/Th17 ratio rose with pretreatment blood and fell with post-treatment tumor TCRbeta clonality. Only three patients per response group were TCR-analyzed; validation needed.

The V gene end was trimmed by 5 bases and the J gene end by 4 bases; junction bases not matched to a gene: 13. This CDR3 comprises 16 residues. The germline V gene encodes CDR1 LNHDA and CDR2 SQIVND (reference sequence). The clonotype originates from a person aged 40 to 85 with oral cavity squamous cell carcinoma. The sequences come from PBMCs, collected before nivolumab (anti-PD-1) treatment. The gene calls are TRBV19 and TRBJ1-1; 7 nucleotides agree with TRBD1. CDR3 amino acids: CASSPQGGHLITEAFF. The CDR3 coding sequence is TGTGCCAGTAGTCCCCAGGGGGGCCATTTAATCACTGAAGCTTTCTTT.